Shown below are 30 T cell receptor beta chains from a single sample sequenced in a study of blood T cell repertoires in COVID-19 (TCRdb year 2020). The receptor library was made with the immunoSEQ multiplex PCR assay. The immuneACCESS repertoire file appears here via TCRdb, limited to in-frame rearrangements. These files lack a portion of the clones; in checked studies, under half of the deficit traces to unresolved V genes, and the cause of the others is not known. This sample lists roughly 130,000 clones; roughly 84% were detected once. The ten largest clones add up to under 7% of the sample. Sequencing was performed on PBMCs or T cells enriched from blood (not recorded which). These receptors were taken from a man between 35 and 55 years old with acute COVID-19.

V is TRBV19 and J is TRBJ1-5, with D perhaps TRBD1 (5 bases). The CDR3 has 17 residues. CDR1 is LNHDA and CDR2 is SQIVND in the germline V gene (reference sequence). Trimming stripped 7 bases from V and 0 bases from J, with 19 bases between. Here the CDR3 DNA reads TGTGCCAGTATCAATACGAGGGGAGGTTTTAGCAATCAGCCCCAGCATTTT. It is translated as CASINTRGGFSNQPQHF.

The chain joins TRBV30 to TRBJ2-1; maybe TRBD2 (6 bases). V was trimmed by 0 bases and J by 9 bases, leaving 21 bases between them. The CDR3 sequence is 16 residues long. Germline assignment: CDR1 GTSNPN and CDR2 SVGIG (reference sequence). The CDR3 sequence: CAWSVQGRELASEQFF. CDR3 DNA: TGTGCCTGGAGTGTACAAGGACGAGAACTAGCAAGTGAGCAGTTCTTC.

The V and J genes are TRBV10-3 and TRBJ2-2; 7 nucleotides line up with TRBD2. CDR3 length: 16 residues. Germline V gives CDR1 ENHRY, CDR2 SYGVKD. Trimming took 5 bases from V and 1 from J; bases not matched to a gene: 7. CDR3 residues: CAISLQRGWNTGELFF. The CDR3 DNA sequence: TGTGCCATCAGTTTGCAGCGGGGCTGGAACACCGGGGAGCTGTTTTTT.

The rearrangement joins TRBV9 to TRBJ2-1; 8 bases align to TRBD2. Germline values: CDR1 SGDLS, CDR2 YYNGEE. V lost 2 bases, J lost 6 bases, and 4 bases stayed unmatched. The CDR3 has 14 amino acids. The CDR3 here is CASSVSGGANEQFF. DNA of the CDR3: TGTGCCAGCAGCGTCTCCGGGGGGGCCAATGAGCAGTTCTTC.

The chain couples TRBV7-9 to TRBJ1-6; 10 bases align to TRBD1. The V and J ends lost 6 bases and 7 bases, in that order; junction bases with no gene match: 6. There are 15 residues in the CDR3. Germline V lookup: CDR1 SEHNR, CDR2 FQNEAQ (reference sequence). The CDR3 spells CASSYTDRGNSPLHF. The CDR3 nucleotides are TGTGCCAGCAGTTACACGGACAGGGGGAATTCACCCCTCCACTTT.

The rearrangement links TRBV30 to TRBJ1-1; D possibly corresponds to TRBD1 (5 bases). CDR3 length: 14 residues. Germline V lookup: CDR1 GTSNPN, CDR2 SVGIG (reference sequence). The V gene lost 0 bases and the J gene lost 1 base, with 9 bases spanning the gap. The CDR3 nucleotides are TGTGCCTGGAGTGTATACAGGACGAACACTGAAGCTTTCTTT. Translated: CAWSVYRTNTEAFF.

This chain links TRBV9 with TRBJ1-2; D gene uncertain. CDR1 and CDR2 from the germline V gene are SGDLS and YYNGEE. V shed 0 bases and J shed 4 bases, with 10 bases lying between them. The CDR3 length is 14 residues. The CDR3 region has the DNA TGTGCCAGCAGCGTAGTCCAGGCCCCCTATGGCTACACCTTC. As protein: CASSVVQAPYGYTF.

The chain recombines TRBV9 with TRBJ1-1; D unresolved. Trimming shortened V by 0 bases and J by 4 bases, and 7 bases separated the two germline ends. From germline, CDR1 is SGDLS and CDR2 YYNGEE. The CDR3 totals 13 residues. The CDR3 bases are TGTGCCAGCAGCGTAGGAGGCACCACTGAAGCTTTCTTT. Amino acids: CASSVGGTTEAFF. The full variable domain, in which reference TRBV9 and TRBJ1-1 provide the parts outside the CDR3, is DSGVTQTPKHLITATGQRVTLRCSPRSGDLSVYWYQQSLDQGLQFLIQYYNGEERAKGNILERFSAQQFPDLHSELNLSSLELGDSALYFCASSVGGTTEAFFGQGTRLTVV.

The chain uses TRBV11-2 and TRBJ1-2; D not certain. The germline CDR1 and CDR2 sequences are SGHAT and FQNNGV. V was cut by 5 bases and J by 2 bases, with 12 bases left in between. The CDR3 is 14 amino acids. CDR3 in amino acids: CASSPPGGNYGYTF. As DNA, the CDR3 is TGTGCCAGCAGCCCCCCCGGAGGAAACTATGGCTACACCTTC.

This chain connects TRBV28 to TRBJ1-4; D is unclear. The CDR3 is 14 residues long. Between the trimmed V and J ends, which lost 1 base and 5 bases, there was a span of 8 bases. In germline, CDR1 is MDHEN, CDR2 SYDVKM. The CDR3 sequence: CASSLSQRNEKLFF. The CDR3 region has the DNA TGTGCCAGCAGTTTATCGCAGCGGAATGAAAAACTGTTTTTT.

This clone was seen more than once but under ten times. This chain connects TRBV12-3 or TRBV12-4 to TRBJ1-1; D is unclear. This CDR3 is 12 amino acids long. Trimming pared 1 base from V and 7 bases from J, leaving 7 bases between. Written as DNA, the CDR3 is TGTGCCAGCAGTTTAGTCAGACTTGAAGCTTTCTTT. Amino acids: CASSLVRLEAFF.

The table lists this clone with a few counts. This sequence joins TRBV28 and TRBJ2-1; 11 bases are a match to TRBD2. The CDR3 runs to 16 residues. V dropped 6 bases and J dropped 6; count of bases not matched to a gene: 10. CDR1 and CDR2 (germline): MDHEN, SYDVKM. The CDR3 nucleotides read TGTGCCAGCAGCCGCCCACTAGCGGGAGTCCCCAATGAGCAGTTCTTC. Amino acid sequence: CASSRPLAGVPNEQFF.

This sequence joins TRBV3-1 (or the pseudogene TRBV3-2) and TRBJ2-1; 12 bases are shared with TRBD2. The length of the CDR3 is 23 residues. The V segment lost 0 bases and the J segment 1 base; nucleotides outside the gene matches: 19. CDR1 is LGHDT, CDR2 YNNKEL, per germline (reference sequence). This chain's CDR3 is CASSQDLGHWASGGVISYNEQFF. DNA for the CDR3: TGTGCCAGCAGCCAAGATCTGGGTCATTGGGCTAGCGGGGGGGTAATATCCTACAATGAGCAGTTCTTC.

The chain couples TRBV6-5 to TRBJ1-4; tentatively, D is TRBD1 (6 bases). The CDR3 totals 14 residues. Germline CDR1 reads MNHEY; CDR2 reads SVGAGI. Trimming removed 3 bases from V and 4 bases from J, with 9 bases in between. The DNA of the CDR3 is TGTGCCAGCAGTTATGGACAGTTTAATGAAAAACTGTTTTTT. This codes for CASSYGQFNEKLFF.

This chain links TRBV10-3 with TRBJ1-2, with D unresolved. V shed 10 bases and J shed 10 bases, with 19 bases lying between them. CDR1 and CDR2 from the germline V gene are ENHRY and SYGVKD. There are 12 residues in the CDR3. CDR3 sequence (DNA): TGTGCCACCTCCGGGTCCAACGCCCACTACACCTTC. Protein sequence: CATSGSNAHYTF.

V is TRBV5-1 and J is TRBJ1-3, with D hard to call. The CDR3 length is 14 residues. Germline lookup yields CDR1 SGHRS and CDR2 YFSETQ. Deletions cut 3 bases from V and 7 bases from J, with 14 bases between. As DNA, the CDR3 is TGCGCCAGCAGCTACGGGTCCGGAGAGAACACCATATATTTT. This encodes CASSYGSGENTIYF.

The rearrangement uses TRBV27 and TRBJ1-6; the D gene is possibly TRBD1 (6 bases). Trimming removed 6 bases at V and 5 bases at J, with 14 bases between. Germline V gives CDR1 MNHEY, CDR2 SMNVEV (reference sequence). CDR3 length: 15 residues. CDR3 DNA sequence: TGTGCCAGCAGCTCGGACAGACAGCATAATTCACCCCTCCACTTT. Amino acids: CASSSDRQHNSPLHF.

The chain carries TRBV5-1 and TRBJ2-1; perhaps TRBD2 as D (5 bases). Germline lookup yields CDR1 SGHRS and CDR2 YFSETQ. The CDR3 contains 16 residues. V gave up 1 base and J gave up 3 bases, with 14 bases separating them. CDR3 loop: CASSLSRAESYNEQFF. The DNA for the CDR3 is TGCGCCAGCAGCTTGTCAAGAGCGGAGAGCTACAATGAGCAGTTCTTC.

The rearrangement joins TRBV7-2 to TRBJ2-2, with 7 bases matching TRBD2. From germline, CDR1 is SGHTA and CDR2 FQGNSA. Trimming took 0 bases from V and 0 from J; bases not matched to a gene: 1. The CDR3 length is 16 residues. CDR3 bases: TGTGCCAGCAGCTTAGCGGGGGGGGCGAACACCGGGGAGCTGTTTTTT. It yields the protein CASSLAGGANTGELFF.

This clone appeared once. This chain links TRBV29-1 with TRBJ2-6; D not certain. V lost 4 bases, J lost 0 bases, and 13 bases lay in between. CDR1 and CDR2 from the germline V gene are SQVTM and ANQGSEA. There are 16 residues in the CDR3. The CDR3 sequence: CSVVGGEPSGANVLTF. DNA for the CDR3: TGCAGCGTTGTAGGTGGAGAGCCCTCTGGGGCCAACGTCCTGACTTTC.

The chain uses TRBV5-1 and TRBJ1-6; the D gene is possibly TRBD1 (5 bases). CDR1 and CDR2 (germline): SGHRS, YFSETQ. The CDR3 is 17 residues long. Trimming left V 4 bases short and J 9 bases short, with 23 bases between. In DNA form, the CDR3 reads TGCGCCAGCAGCCCCGCCAGGGACTCTTACGGGGGTTCACCCCTCCACTTT. It translates to CASSPARDSYGGSPLHF.

J is TRBJ2-1 and V is TRBV3-1 (or the pseudogene TRBV3-2); 8 bases fit TRBD1. The CDR3 covers 14 residues. V shed 2 bases, J shed 7 bases, and the junction held 4 bases outside the gene matches. Germline loops: CDR1 LGHDT, CDR2 YNNKEL (reference sequence). The CDR3 protein is CASSQYRGINEQFF. The CDR3, as DNA: TGTGCCAGCAGCCAATACAGGGGGATAAATGAGCAGTTCTTC.

The chain couples TRBV30 to TRBJ1-1, with D possibly being TRBD1 (5 bases). Germline CDR1 GTSNPN, CDR2 SVGIG (reference sequence). Trimming took off 2 bases at V and 5 bases at J, with 18 bases between the two ends. This CDR3 has 15 residues. The CDR3 nucleotides read TGTGCCTGGAGTCCATCGATCGTGGGGGGGACTGAAGCTTTCTTT. Amino acid sequence: CAWSPSIVGGTEAFF. Full variable domain (remainder filled in from reference TRBV30 and TRBJ1-1): SQTIHQWPATLVQPVGSPLSLECTVEGTSNPNLYWYRQAAGRGLQLLFYSVGIGQISSEVPQNLSASRPQDRQFILSSKKLLLSDSGFYLCAWSPSIVGGTEAFFGQGTRLTVV.

The V call is TRBV19, the J call TRBJ1-3; no clear D. The CDR3 contains 10 residues. V lost 9 bases and J 3 bases, leaving 3 bases between the germline ends. Germline assignment: CDR1 LNHDA and CDR2 SQIVND (reference sequence). The CDR3 loop is CASIGNTIYF. For the CDR3, the DNA is TGTGCCAGCATTGGAAACACCATATATTTT.

The gene calls are TRBV3-1 (or the pseudogene TRBV3-2) and TRBJ1-1, with a weak D call TRBD1 (5 bases). This CDR3 contains 12 residues. V was shortened by 4 bases and J by 8 bases, with 11 bases between the two germline ends. In germline, CDR1 is LGHDT, CDR2 YNNKEL (reference sequence). The chain's CDR3 is CASSPRQREAFF. CDR3 sequence (DNA): TGTGCCAGCAGCCCCCGACAGCGAGAAGCTTTCTTT.

This sequence joins TRBV28 and TRBJ2-7; 10 positions agree with TRBD2. The CDR3 has 14 residues. V was pared by 6 bases and J by 5 bases, with 7 bases of the junction left unmatched. Germline CDR1 is MDHEN and CDR2 is SYDVKM. This CDR3 reads CASRDGLAADEQYF. CDR3 sequence (DNA): TGTGCCAGCAGGGACGGACTAGCGGCCGACGAGCAGTACTTC.

The chain combines TRBV7-9 with TRBJ1-3, with D possibly matching TRBD1 (5 bases). Trimming stripped 1 base from V and 0 bases from J, with 7 bases between. There are 15 residues in the CDR3. Germline V CDR1 and CDR2: SEHNR, FQNEAQ (reference sequence). CDR3 sequence (DNA): TGTGCCAGCAGCTTAGAGGGGATCTCTGGAAACACCATATATTTT. It codes for CASSLEGISGNTIYF. The full variable domain, in which reference TRBV7-9 and TRBJ1-3 provide the parts outside the CDR3, is DTGVSQNPRHKITKRGQNVTFRCDPISEHNRLYWYRQTLGQGPEFLTYFQNEAQLEKSRLLSDRFSAERPKGSFSTLEIQRTEQGDSAMYLCASSLEGISGNTIYFGEGSWLTVV.

This sequence joins TRBV7-2 and TRBJ1-5, with a possible D match to TRBD1 (6 bases). Trimming took off 5 bases at V and 4 bases at J, with 12 bases between the two ends. Germline V gives CDR1 SGHTA, CDR2 FQGNSA. The CDR3 totals 14 residues. CDR3 bases: TGTGCCAGCAGCCCAACGGACAGAAATCAGCCCCAGCATTTT. This codes for CASSPTDRNQPQHF.

This chain connects TRBV2 to TRBJ1-1, with TRBD1 identical over 7 bases. From germline, CDR1 is SNHLY and CDR2 FYNNEI. This CDR3 spans 13 amino acids. The J segment lost 6 bases and the V segment lost 4 bases, leaving 5 bases of the junction unmatched. The CDR3 reads CASSADRDAEAFF. The CDR3 DNA is TGTGCCAGCAGTGCTGACAGGGACGCTGAAGCTTTCTTT.

The genes are TRBV24-1 and TRBJ2-1; D is unresolved. V lost 0 bases, J lost 7 bases, and 9 bases lay in between. CDR1 and CDR2 from the germline V gene are KGHDR and SFDVKD. This CDR3 has 14 residues. The CDR3 spells CATSDLRTENEQFF. Here the CDR3 DNA reads TGTGCCACCAGTGATTTGCGAACAGAGAATGAGCAGTTCTTC.